This TCR beta chain was observed in a study of T cells after posttransplantation cyclophosphamide. Overall study findings and caveats: Donor CD8+ memory clones often dominated recipient blood repertoires at later times. After PTCy, TRB diversity resembled that of CNI/methotrexate controls. Blood and skin or GI T cell repertoires showed limited TRB overlap.

The related graft donor's blood sample was taken on the day of bone marrow donation. Of note for this clone: What it binds is unknown.

Method: immunoSEQ multiplex PCR; TCRdb's copy keeps in-frame clones and lacks some. Here the sample spans about 18,000 clones, 83% being singletons. The CDR3 sequence is 14 residues long. Germline V gene data show CDR1 as SGHTA and CDR2 as FQGTGA. Trimming removed 2 bases from V and 4 bases from J, with 11 bases in between. Sequencing used memory CD4+ T cells sorted from blood. J is TRBJ1-1 and V is TRBV7-3; D might be TRBD1 (5 bases). The sequence derives from a man younger than 45 in good health and a related stem cell transplant donor. The DNA for the CDR3 is TGTGCCAGCAGCTTATATCAGGGTCCCACTGAAGCTTTCTTT. Its translation: CASSLYQGPTEAFF.